This is a list of T cell receptor beta chains from one sample in a study of control samples from healthy donors and cancer patients. Profiled with immunoSEQ multiplex PCR; TCRdb holds only in-frame clones, not every one. The sample consists of about 58,000 clones, 94% of them appearing once. Sequencing was performed on blood. The receptors stem from a young man in good health. CDR3s include the opening cysteine and the closing phenylalanine or tryptophan. Each record gives: J gene, V gene, clone size, D gene, CDR3 DNA, CDR3 protein. The D gene is left open where the match is weak. Rows give clone size only sometimes, using once, few, many, or a class for an expanded clone.

j_gene: TRBJ1-1
v_gene: TRBV7-9
abundance: .
d_gene: .
CDR3nt: TGTGCCAGCAGCTTAGCGGCGAGTAGTACTGAAGCTTTCTTT
CDR3aa: CASSLAASSTEAFF

j_gene: TRBJ1-5
v_gene: TRBV2
abundance: .
d_gene: .
CDR3nt: TGTGCCAGCAGGCCAGGGATCCGTCAGCCCCAGCATTTT
CDR3aa: CASRPGIRQPQHF

j_gene: TRBJ1-2
v_gene: TRBV19
abundance: once
d_gene: .
CDR3nt: TGTGCCAGTAGTGCGGGACCAAATCACTATGGCTACACCTTC
CDR3aa: CASSAGPNHYGYTF

j_gene: TRBJ1-5
v_gene: TRBV4-1
abundance: .
d_gene: .
CDR3nt: TGCGCCAGCGGGACGGCGGATCAGCCCCAGCATTTT
CDR3aa: CASGTADQPQHF

j_gene: TRBJ2-2
v_gene: TRBV27
abundance: once
d_gene: .
CDR3nt: TGTGCCAGCAGTTTCTTGGTCAGGGCCACCGGGGAGCTGTTTTTT
CDR3aa: CASSFLVRATGELFF

j_gene: TRBJ1-6
v_gene: TRBV4-1
abundance: .
d_gene: .
CDR3nt: TGCGCCAGCAGCCAAGGCAGGGCTAGCTCCTATAATTCACCCCTCCACTTT
CDR3aa: CASSQGRASSYNSPLHF

j_gene: TRBJ1-2
v_gene: TRBV3-1/TRBV3-2
abundance: .
d_gene: .
CDR3nt: TGTGCCAGCAGCCCCGGACAGAACTATGGCTACACCTTC
CDR3aa: CASSPGQNYGYTF

j_gene: TRBJ2-5
v_gene: TRBV5-1
abundance: once
d_gene: TRBD1
CDR3nt: TGCGCCAGCAGCTTATCGACAGGGGGCATCGAGACCCAGTACTTC
CDR3aa: CASSLSTGGIETQYF

j_gene: TRBJ1-2
v_gene: TRBV18
abundance: .
d_gene: .
CDR3nt: TGTGCCAGCTCACCCAGGGAAGGCTACACCTTC
CDR3aa: CASSPREGYTF

j_gene: TRBJ2-5
v_gene: TRBV7-8
abundance: .
d_gene: TRBD2
CDR3nt: TGTGCCAGCAGCTTAGGGACTAGCGGGAGCCACGAGGGAGAGACCCAGTACTTC
CDR3aa: CASSLGTSGSHEGETQYF

j_gene: TRBJ1-2
v_gene: TRBV9
abundance: .
d_gene: .
CDR3nt: TGTGCCAGCAGCGTAGCTACGGGCAGAAGGGCTAGGGTCGCCTATGGCTACACCTTC
CDR3aa: CASSVATGRRARVAYGYTF

j_gene: TRBJ2-1
v_gene: TRBV3-1/TRBV3-2
abundance: .
d_gene: TRBD2
CDR3nt: TGTGCCAGCAGCCAACCACAAGCGGGGGTTAATTACAATGAGCAGTTCTTC
CDR3aa: CASSQPQAGVNYNEQFF

j_gene: TRBJ2-2
v_gene: TRBV24-1
abundance: .
d_gene: .
CDR3nt: TGTGCCACCAGTGATTTGCCCGGGATCTACACCGGGGAGCTGTTTTTT
CDR3aa: CATSDLPGIYTGELFF

j_gene: TRBJ1-1
v_gene: TRBV28
abundance: .
d_gene: TRBD1
CDR3nt: TGTGCCAGCAGTTTATCGCCAGGGGGCGTGAACACTGAAGCTTTCTTT
CDR3aa: CASSLSPGGVNTEAFF

j_gene: TRBJ1-2
v_gene: TRBV15
abundance: .
d_gene: TRBD1
CDR3nt: TGTGCCACCAGCACTGACAGGGGTAACTATGGCTACACCTTC
CDR3aa: CATSTDRGNYGYTF

j_gene: TRBJ2-4
v_gene: TRBV10-2
abundance: .
d_gene: .
CDR3nt: TGCGCCAGCAACTCTAGGGGGGCGCTGGCCAAAAACATTCAGTACTTC
CDR3aa: CASNSRGALAKNIQYF

j_gene: TRBJ1-2
v_gene: TRBV19
abundance: .
d_gene: TRBD1
CDR3nt: TGTGCCAGTAGGGAGGCCGGGACAGGGCAATCCGGCTACACCTTC
CDR3aa: CASREAGTGQSGYTF

j_gene: TRBJ2-1
v_gene: TRBV18
abundance: .
d_gene: .
CDR3nt: TGTGCCAGCTCACAGCGGACTACCAACAATGAGCAGTTCTTC
CDR3aa: CASSQRTTNNEQFF

j_gene: TRBJ1-5
v_gene: TRBV5-6
abundance: .
d_gene: .
CDR3nt: TGTGCCAGCAGCCGGAGGGTCCAGGTCCAAAATCAGCCCCAGCATTTT
CDR3aa: CASSRRVQVQNQPQHF

j_gene: TRBJ1-4
v_gene: TRBV6-5
abundance: once
d_gene: .
CDR3nt: TGTGCCAGCAGTCCCCGGGTTTCTCTTGAAAAACTGTTTTTT
CDR3aa: CASSPRVSLEKLFF

j_gene: TRBJ1-1
v_gene: TRBV28
abundance: .
d_gene: .
CDR3nt: TGTGCCAGCAGTCCGTCGGAGAACACTGAAGCTTTCTTT
CDR3aa: CASSPSENTEAFF

j_gene: TRBJ2-7
v_gene: TRBV3-1/TRBV3-2
abundance: .
d_gene: .
CDR3nt: TGTGCCAGCAGCTCCGGACAGCCTGGCTCCTACGAGCAGTACTTC
CDR3aa: CASSSGQPGSYEQYF

j_gene: TRBJ1-2
v_gene: TRBV28
abundance: once
d_gene: .
CDR3nt: TGTGCCAGCACCACCTTGGGGGGGCGAGGTAACTATGGCTACACCTTC
CDR3aa: CASTTLGGRGNYGYTF

j_gene: TRBJ1-4
v_gene: TRBV6-4
abundance: .
d_gene: .
CDR3nt: TGTGCCAGCAATCCCATCGCTGGGCCTCAGGCAAAACTGTTTTTT
CDR3aa: CASNPIAGPQAKLFF

j_gene: TRBJ1-4
v_gene: TRBV6-6
abundance: .
d_gene: TRBD1
CDR3nt: TGTGCCAGCAGTTGGGACAGGGCTTATACTAATGAAAAACTGTTTTTT
CDR3aa: CASSWDRAYTNEKLFF

j_gene: TRBJ1-1
v_gene: TRBV30
abundance: few
d_gene: TRBD1
CDR3nt: TGTGCCTGGAGAAAACAGGGGGGCACTGAAGCTTTCTTT
CDR3aa: CAWRKQGGTEAFF

j_gene: TRBJ2-3
v_gene: TRBV9
abundance: .
d_gene: TRBD2
CDR3nt: TGTGCCAGCAGCGTTAGCGGGGCCTTCACAGATACGCAGTATTTT
CDR3aa: CASSVSGAFTDTQYF

j_gene: TRBJ2-1
v_gene: TRBV19
abundance: .
d_gene: .
CDR3nt: TGTGCCAGTAGCTACGACGCTAGGGATGAGCAGTTCTTC
CDR3aa: CASSYDARDEQFF

j_gene: TRBJ2-3
v_gene: TRBV3-1/TRBV3-2
abundance: .
d_gene: .
CDR3nt: TGTGCCAGCAGCCTATTGATCGGGAGCACAGATACGCAGTATTTT
CDR3aa: CASSLLIGSTDTQYF

j_gene: TRBJ2-7
v_gene: TRBV23-1
abundance: .
d_gene: .
CDR3nt: TGCGCCCGACGAAGGGATCTACGCTCCTACGAGCAGTACTTC
CDR3aa: CARRRDLRSYEQYF

j_gene: TRBJ1-1
v_gene: TRBV21-1
abundance: .
d_gene: .
CDR3nt: TGTGCCAGCAGCAAAGTGCAGGGGGGAACTGAAGCTTTCTTT
CDR3aa: CASSKVQGGTEAFF

j_gene: TRBJ1-2
v_gene: TRBV28
abundance: once
d_gene: .
CDR3nt: TGTGCCAGCAGTTTCGGCCTATATGGCTACACCTTC
CDR3aa: CASSFGLYGYTF

j_gene: TRBJ2-2
v_gene: TRBV25-1
abundance: .
d_gene: .
CDR3nt: TGTGCCAGCAGTGAATCCCTCGATAGCGCGTACACCGGGGAGCTGTTTTTT
CDR3aa: CASSESLDSAYTGELFF

j_gene: TRBJ1-1
v_gene: TRBV6-5
abundance: .
d_gene: .
CDR3nt: TGTGCCATCGGAGGAGTCTCACGTGAAGCTTTCTTT
CDR3aa: CAIGGVSREAFF

j_gene: TRBJ1-2
v_gene: TRBV5-4
abundance: .
d_gene: .
CDR3nt: TGTGCCAGCAGCGGGGTCCCGAGAGAGCGTGGCTACACCTTC
CDR3aa: CASSGVPRERGYTF

j_gene: TRBJ1-5
v_gene: TRBV10-2
abundance: .
d_gene: .
CDR3nt: TGCGCCAGCAGTGCCATGGCAGGGACTAGCAATCAGCCCCAGCATTTT
CDR3aa: CASSAMAGTSNQPQHF

j_gene: TRBJ1-2
v_gene: TRBV28
abundance: .
d_gene: .
CDR3nt: TGTGCCAGCAGTTCCGGACAGTTTAACTATGGCTACACCTTC
CDR3aa: CASSSGQFNYGYTF

j_gene: TRBJ2-7
v_gene: TRBV7-2
abundance: .
d_gene: .
CDR3nt: TGTGCCAGCAGCTTAGCACGGAGTAGGTCCTACGAGCAGTACTTC
CDR3aa: CASSLARSRSYEQYF

j_gene: TRBJ1-1
v_gene: TRBV9
abundance: .
d_gene: .
CDR3nt: TGTGCCAGCAGCGACCCAGGTGAGGGGGGAAAATCTGAAGCTTTCTTT
CDR3aa: CASSDPGEGGKSEAFF

j_gene: TRBJ1-1
v_gene: TRBV21-1
abundance: once
d_gene: .
CDR3nt: TGTGCCAGCAGCACCAGACAGGTGTTCGCTGAAGCTTTCTTT
CDR3aa: CASSTRQVFAEAFF

j_gene: TRBJ2-4
v_gene: TRBV7-9
abundance: .
d_gene: .
CDR3nt: TGTGCCAGCAGTTCTAATCCGGGATCCAAAAACATTCAGTACTTC
CDR3aa: CASSSNPGSKNIQYF

j_gene: TRBJ2-7
v_gene: TRBV9
abundance: .
d_gene: .
CDR3nt: TGTGCCAGCAGCGTAGACGGCGGGACTTTCTACGAGCAGTACTTC
CDR3aa: CASSVDGGTFYEQYF

j_gene: TRBJ1-1
v_gene: TRBV5-1
abundance: .
d_gene: TRBD1
CDR3nt: TGCGCCAGCAGCTTGACAGGGGGCGAAGCTTTCTTT
CDR3aa: CASSLTGGEAFF

j_gene: TRBJ1-5
v_gene: TRBV19
abundance: .
d_gene: .
CDR3nt: TGTGCCAGTAGTACCACGGGGAGAAATCAGCGCCAGCATTTT
CDR3aa: CASSTTGRNQRQHF

j_gene: TRBJ1-1
v_gene: TRBV29-1
abundance: .
d_gene: .
CDR3nt: TGCAGCGTTGAGGGGAGCTCGGAAGCTTTCTTT
CDR3aa: CSVEGSSEAFF

j_gene: TRBJ1-6
v_gene: TRBV11-2
abundance: .
d_gene: .
CDR3nt: TGTGCCAGCAGGTCGAGCGATTCACCCCTCCACTTT
CDR3aa: CASRSSDSPLHF

j_gene: TRBJ2-7
v_gene: TRBV6-5
abundance: .
d_gene: .
CDR3nt: TGTGCCAGCAGGATGATGGCAGGGGCGTACGAGCAGTACTTC
CDR3aa: CASRMMAGAYEQYF

j_gene: TRBJ2-5
v_gene: TRBV19
abundance: .
d_gene: .
CDR3nt: TGTGCCAGTAGTATCGCGCTTACTGGGAAGACCCAGTACTTC
CDR3aa: CASSIALTGKTQYF

j_gene: TRBJ2-1
v_gene: TRBV6-2/TRBV6-3
abundance: .
d_gene: .
CDR3nt: TGTGCCAGCAGTTACCTAGGGGGTTCAGCCTACAATGAGCAGTTCTTC
CDR3aa: CASSYLGGSAYNEQFF

j_gene: TRBJ2-7
v_gene: TRBV6-5
abundance: .
d_gene: TRBD1
CDR3nt: TGTGCCAGCAGGGCCGGGACAGGGGGACACGAGCAGTACTTC
CDR3aa: CASRAGTGGHEQYF

j_gene: TRBJ1-1
v_gene: TRBV19
abundance: .
d_gene: TRBD1
CDR3nt: TGTGCCAGTAGTCCGATTCCCGGGACAGGGATGAACACTGAAGCTTTCTTT
CDR3aa: CASSPIPGTGMNTEAFF